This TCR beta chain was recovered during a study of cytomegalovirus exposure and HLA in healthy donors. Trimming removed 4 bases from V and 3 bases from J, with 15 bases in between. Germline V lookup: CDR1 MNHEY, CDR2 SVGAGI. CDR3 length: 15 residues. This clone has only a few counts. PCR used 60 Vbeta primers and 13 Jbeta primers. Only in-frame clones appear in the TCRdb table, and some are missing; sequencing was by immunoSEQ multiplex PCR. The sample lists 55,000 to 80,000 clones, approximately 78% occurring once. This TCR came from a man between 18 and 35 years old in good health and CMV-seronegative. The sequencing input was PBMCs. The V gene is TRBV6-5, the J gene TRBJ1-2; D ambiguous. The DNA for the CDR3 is TGTGCCAGCAGTTCACCTAAGTCCTCTTACTATGGCTACACCTTC. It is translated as CASSSPKSSYYGYTF.